Reported below is one TCR beta chain. The sample belongs to a study of blood T cell repertoires in COVID-19. The protocol was immunoSEQ multiplex PCR, while the TCRdb copy is restricted to in-frame clones and leaves out a portion. The repertoire holds around 200,000 clones, with 80% as singletons. What was sequenced was PBMCs or T cells enriched from blood (not recorded which). The TCR originated in a woman aged 35 to 49 with acute COVID-19.

CDR3 DNA sequence: TGTGCCAGTACTCAAGGACTAGCGGGATTGGTAGATACGCAGTATTTT. Translated, it gives CASTQGLAGLVDTQYF. This chain links TRBV19 with TRBJ2-3; TRBD2 matches at 12 bases. Looked up from germline, CDR1 is LNHDA and CDR2 is SQIVND (reference sequence). Losses at the gene ends were 7 bases for V and 5 bases for J; bases not matched to a gene: 10. The length of the CDR3 is 16 residues.